A selection of T cell receptor beta chains follows, all from one sample in a study of T cells in Graves' hyperthyroidism and ophthalmopathy. TCRdb analysed the multiplex PCR reads with MiXCR anew, one entry per CDR3 protein. The sample contains 300,000 or so distinct CDR3 sequences, over 20% of which appear only once. Sample: blood. The receptors stem from a woman aged 45-60 years with Graves' hyperthyroidism. Both conserved end residues are part of each CDR3. D genes are given only for firm matches. Size tells how often a clone was seen (once, few, many) or the class of an expanded clone, and some rows leave it out.

d_call j_call clone_size v_call cdr3_aa cdr3_nt
. TRBJ2-1 many TRBV11-1 CASSREVIFNEQFF TGTGCCAGCAGTAGGGAGGTCATCTTCAATGAGCAGTTCTTC
TRBD1 TRBJ2-3 many TRBV11-2 CASSSLQGLSTQYF TGTGCCAGCAGCTCACTACAGGGGCTTTCTACGCAGTATTTT
. TRBJ1-3 many TRBV6-6 CASSYSRPSSGNTIYF TGTGCCAGCAGTTACTCAAGACCGTCCTCTGGAAACACCATATATTTT
TRBD1 TRBJ1-5 many TRBV2 CASRGTGELPQHF TGTGCCAGCAGAGGGACAGGGGAGCTGCCCCAGCATTTT
. TRBJ2-1 many TRBV7-2 CASSFPTSFEQFF TGTGCCAGCAGCTTCCCAACTAGCTTTGAGCAGTTCTTC
. TRBJ1-4 . TRBV2 CASTGLANEKLFF TGTGCCAGCACAGGGCTCGCTAATGAAAAACTGTTTTTT
. TRBJ2-4 many TRBV20-1 CSAIASLAKNIQYF TGCAGTGCGATAGCGTCTCTAGCCAAAAACATTCAGTACTTC
TRBD2 TRBJ2-5 . TRBV7-3 CASSPRTSGGAWETQYF TGTGCCAGCAGCCCAAGGACTAGCGGGGGGGCCTGGGAGACCCAGTACTTC
. TRBJ1-2 many TRBV20-1 CSARDTNREGYTF TGCAGTGCTAGAGATACAAATAGGGAGGGCTACACCTTC
. TRBJ2-6 few TRBV7-9 CASSLGGSSSGANVLTF TGTGCCAGCAGCTTAGGCGGCAGCTCGTCCGGGGCCAACGTCCTGACTTTC
. TRBJ1-5 many TRBV12-3/TRBV12-4 CASSRRSLGSSNQPQHF TGTGCCAGCAGTCGGAGAAGTCTGGGTTCAAGCAATCAGCCCCAGCATTTT
TRBD2 TRBJ2-7 many TRBV19 CASRLTGTSVYEQYF TGTGCCAGTAGGCTCACCGGGACTAGCGTCTACGAGCAGTACTTC
. TRBJ1-1 . TRBV15 CATRVGQSWMNTEAFF TGTGCCACCAGAGTAGGACAGAGCTGGATGAACACTGAAGCTTTCTTT
TRBD2 TRBJ2-6 few TRBV6-2/TRBV6-3 CASSRAGGAGANVLTF TGTGCCAGCAGTCGCGCGGGGGGGGCCGGGGCCAACGTCCTGACTTTC
TRBD2 TRBJ2-1 few TRBV6-2/TRBV6-3 CASRPAGGVNEQFF TGTGCCAGCCGCCCGGCGGGGGGGGTCAATGAGCAGTTCTTC
. TRBJ2-5 many TRBV18 CASSPDGKSEYF TGTGCCAGCTCCCCAGACGGCAAGTCGGAGTACTTC
TRBD1 TRBJ1-3 many TRBV11-2 CASQGGAGTGNTIYF TGTGCCAGCCAGGGGGGGGCTGGAACTGGAAACACCATATATTTT
TRBD1 TRBJ2-2 many TRBV11-1 CASSPQQGAGTGELFF TGTGCCAGCAGCCCCCAACAGGGGGCCGGGACCGGGGAGCTGTTTTTT
. TRBJ1-4 . TRBV27 CASSNRQAEKLFF TGTGCCAGCAGCAACCGACAGGCAGAAAAACTGTTTTTT
. TRBJ1-3 . TRBV29-1 CSVGGSSSSGNTIYF TGCAGCGTTGGGGGGAGCTCGAGCTCTGGAAACACCATATATTTT
. TRBJ2-7 many TRBV28 CASSLGLVYEQYF TGTGCCAGCAGTTTAGGGCTAGTCTACGAGCAGTACTTC
TRBD2 TRBJ2-1 many TRBV28 CASTGLAGGYNEQFF TGTGCCAGCACCGGACTAGCGGGAGGGTACAATGAGCAGTTCTTC
TRBD2 TRBJ2-1 many TRBV12-3/TRBV12-4 CASSSTSGENYNEQFF TGTGCCAGCAGCTCTACTAGCGGAGAAAACTACAATGAGCAGTTCTTC
TRBD2 TRBJ2-5 few TRBV4-2 CASSQGTSEPGETQYF TGTGCCAGCAGCCAGGGGACTAGCGAGCCTGGGGAGACCCAGTACTTC
. TRBJ1-1 many TRBV28 CASSLSFGGRDTEAFF TGTGCCAGCAGTTTATCCTTCGGAGGTAGGGACACTGAAGCTTTCTTT
TRBD1 TRBJ2-2 many TRBV28 CASSPTTTGWALRRELFF TGTGCCAGCAGTCCCACTACGACAGGGTGGGCGTTACGGCGAGAGCTGTTTTTT
TRBD2 TRBJ2-5 . TRBV11-3 CASSTRTSSQETQYF TGTGCCAGCAGCACCCGGACTAGCAGCCAAGAGACCCAGTACTTC
. TRBJ1-1 . TRBV7-9 CASSPSQQGNTEAFF TGTGCCAGCAGCCCCTCGCAACAGGGGAACACTGAAGCTTTCTTT
. TRBJ2-5 . TRBV2 CASTAPGEDETQYF TGTGCCAGCACTGCCCCCGGGGAGGATGAGACCCAGTACTTC
. TRBJ1-4 . TRBV6-1 CASTLGGSSEKLFF TGTGCCAGCACCTTAGGCGGTAGTAGTGAAAAACTGTTTTTT
. TRBJ2-1 . TRBV24-1 CATSGFRTAGEQFF TGTGCCACCAGTGGCTTCAGGACAGCGGGGGAGCAGTTCTTC
TRBD1 TRBJ1-1 . TRBV27 CASTGQGNGKAFF TGTGCCAGTACAGGACAGGGCAATGGGAAAGCTTTCTTT
TRBD2 TRBJ2-3 . TRBV27 CASSLLASGRTNTQYF TGTGCCAGCAGTTTATTGGCTAGCGGGAGGACAAATACGCAGTATTTT
TRBD1 TRBJ1-6 . TRBV7-3 CASSLTGGEGSPLHF TGTGCCAGCAGCTTGACAGGGGGCGAAGGTTCACCCCTCCACTTT
. TRBJ1-1 . TRBV7-9 CASSPSVDTEAFF TGTGCCAGCAGCCCCTCTGTGGACACTGAAGCTTTCTTT
. TRBJ2-7 many TRBV5-1 CASKGQGFYEQYF TGCGCCAGCAAGGGGCAGGGTTTCTACGAGCAGTACTTC
TRBD1 TRBJ1-2 many TRBV28 CASIPQDRRHYGYTF TGTGCCAGCATCCCCCAGGACAGGAGGCACTATGGCTACACCTTC
. TRBJ2-6 many TRBV2 CASREKHSGANVLTF TGTGCCAGCAGGGAAAAACACTCTGGGGCCAACGTCCTGACTTTC
. TRBJ2-2 . TRBV9 CASSPGMGTGELFF TGTGCCAGCAGCCCTGGGATGGGCACCGGGGAGCTGTTTTTT
TRBD1 TRBJ1-1 . TRBV5-1 CASSSVAGQYTEAFF TGCGCCAGCAGCTCTGTGGCGGGACAGTACACTGAAGCTTTCTTT
. TRBJ1-5 . TRBV12-3/TRBV12-4 CASSLSERRGNQPQHF TGTGCCAGCAGCCTGTCGGAGCGCCGAGGAAATCAGCCCCAGCATTTT
. TRBJ1-3 many TRBV28 CASSLTGNTIYF TGTGCCAGCAGTTTAACTGGAAACACCATATATTTT
. TRBJ1-1 . TRBV5-1 CASSLLWSNTEAFF TGCGCCAGCAGCTTGTTGTGGAGTAACACTGAAGCTTTCTTT
TRBD1 TRBJ2-1 many TRBV11-3 CASAATGVNEQFF TGTGCCAGCGCCGCGACAGGGGTCAATGAGCAGTTCTTC
. TRBJ1-2 . TRBV19 CASSAEGHGLKPYGYTF TGTGCCAGTAGTGCGGAGGGCCACGGACTAAAACCCTATGGCTACACCTTC
TRBD2 TRBJ2-7 many TRBV18 CASSPGLAGTLTYYEQYF TGTGCCAGCTCACCGGGACTAGCGGGAACCCTTACCTACTACGAGCAGTACTTC
. TRBJ2-1 . TRBV20-1 CSAREGPSYNEQFF TGCAGTGCTAGAGAGGGGCCCTCCTACAATGAGCAGTTCTTC
. TRBJ2-3 many TRBV28 CASSLFWGGPVSTDTQYF TGTGCCAGCAGTTTATTTTGGGGGGGCCCTGTTAGCACAGATACGCAGTATTTT